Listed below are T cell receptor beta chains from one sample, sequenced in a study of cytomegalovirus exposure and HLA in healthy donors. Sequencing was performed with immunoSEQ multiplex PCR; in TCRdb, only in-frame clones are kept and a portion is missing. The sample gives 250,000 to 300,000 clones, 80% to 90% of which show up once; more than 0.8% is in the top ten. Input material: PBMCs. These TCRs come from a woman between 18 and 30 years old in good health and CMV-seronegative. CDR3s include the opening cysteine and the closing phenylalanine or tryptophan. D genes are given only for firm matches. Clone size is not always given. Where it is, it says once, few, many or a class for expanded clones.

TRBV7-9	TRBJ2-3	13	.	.	CASSGGTTDTQYF	TGTGCCAGCAGCGGGGGGACCACAGATACGCAGTATTTT
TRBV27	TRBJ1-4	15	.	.	CASSLQGSANEKLFF	TGTGCCAGCAGTCTTCAGGGGTCGGCTAATGAAAAACTGTTTTTT
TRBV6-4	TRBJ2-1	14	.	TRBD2	CASRTSGSGNEQFF	TGTGCCAGCAGAACTAGCGGGTCAGGAAATGAGCAGTTCTTC
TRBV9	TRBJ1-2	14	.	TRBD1	CASSVGDRGRGYTF	TGTGCCAGCAGCGTAGGGGACAGGGGGAGAGGCTACACCTTC
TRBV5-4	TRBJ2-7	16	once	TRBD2	CASSLGLAGISYEQYF	TGTGCCAGCAGCTTGGGTCTAGCGGGGATCTCCTACGAGCAGTACTTC
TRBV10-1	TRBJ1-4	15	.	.	CASSESIRKNEKLFF	TGCGCCAGCAGTGAGTCGATCAGGAAGAATGAAAAACTGTTTTTT
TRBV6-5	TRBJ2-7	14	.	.	CASSYSGATYEQYF	TGTGCCAGCAGTTACTCGGGGGCAACCTACGAGCAGTACTTC
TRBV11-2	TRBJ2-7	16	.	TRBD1	CASSLFRDRGWDEQYF	TGTGCCAGCAGCTTGTTTCGGGACAGGGGGTGGGACGAGCAGTACTTC
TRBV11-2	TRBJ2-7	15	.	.	CASSSFRGDTYEQYF	TGTGCCAGCAGCAGTTTTCGGGGGGACACCTACGAGCAGTACTTC
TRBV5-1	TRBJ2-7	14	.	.	CASRPGGLPYEQYF	TGCGCCAGCAGGCCTGGCGGGTTGCCCTACGAGCAGTACTTC
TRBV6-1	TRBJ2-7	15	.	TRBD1	CASILRQGLSYEQYF	TGTGCCAGCATCTTGCGACAGGGCCTCTCCTACGAGCAGTACTTC
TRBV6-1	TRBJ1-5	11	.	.	CASSGDQPQHF	TGTGCCAGCAGTGGAGATCAGCCCCAGCATTTT
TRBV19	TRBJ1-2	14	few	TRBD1	CASSLRQGVYGYTF	TGTGCCAGTAGTCTCCGACAGGGGGTGTACGGCTACACCTTC
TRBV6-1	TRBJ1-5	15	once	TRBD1	CASSEKAGGYQPQHF	TGTGCCAGCAGTGAAAAGGCAGGGGGCTATCAGCCCCAGCATTTT
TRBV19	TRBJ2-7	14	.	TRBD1	CASSIGTGTYEQYF	TGTGCCAGTAGTATTGGGACAGGGACCTACGAGCAGTACTTC
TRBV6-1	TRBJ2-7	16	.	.	CASSEGPGLFSYEQYF	TGTGCCAGCAGTGAAGGCCCCGGACTTTTCTCCTACGAGCAGTACTTC
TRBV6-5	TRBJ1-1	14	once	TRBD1	CASSSTGANTEAFF	TGTGCCAGCAGTTCAACAGGGGCGAACACTGAAGCTTTCTTT
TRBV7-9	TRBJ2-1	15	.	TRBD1	CATSDRTNQYNEQFF	TGTGCCACCTCGGACAGGACAAACCAATACAATGAGCAGTTCTTC
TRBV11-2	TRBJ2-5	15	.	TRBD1	CASSFGQGAWETQYF	TGTGCCAGCAGCTTCGGACAGGGGGCTTGGGAGACCCAGTACTTC
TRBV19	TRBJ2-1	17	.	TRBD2	CASSPRTSGSSYNEQFF	TGTGCCAGTAGTCCTCGGACTAGCGGGAGCTCCTACAATGAGCAGTTCTTC